Following are 4 T cell receptor beta chains from one sample sequenced in a study of blood T cell repertoires in COVID-19. The method was immunoSEQ multiplex PCR; TCRdb's version includes in-frame clones alone and lacks a portion of them. This sample has 79,000 or so clones; about 90% occur once, and the top ten carry roughly 1.2%. Sequencing input: peripheral blood. These TCRs come from a human donor in a cohort sampled during active COVID-19.

The chain combines TRBV3-1 (or the pseudogene TRBV3-2) with TRBJ2-3; possibly TRBD2 for D (5 bases). Per germline, CDR1 LGHDT and CDR2 YNNKEL (reference sequence). With 2 bases removed from V and 7 bases from J, the gap between germline ends came to 7 bases. The CDR3 length is 12 residues. CDR3 DNA sequence: TGTGCCAGCAGCCAATCTAGCCATACGCAGTATTTT. Translation gives CASSQSSHTQYF.

The chain has TRBV24-1 and TRBJ2-7, with 9 bases identical to TRBD1. V lost 4 bases, J lost 3 bases, and 15 bases stayed unmatched. The CDR3 extends over 18 amino acids. Germline V CDR1 and CDR2: KGHDR, SFDVKD. CDR3 sequence (DNA): TGTGCCACCAGTGACGCGGGGACAGGGAGTTCCTCACTCTACGAGCAGTACTTC. Translating gives CATSDAGTGSSSLYEQYF.

The gene calls are TRBV13 and TRBJ2-1; maybe TRBD2 (6 bases). The CDR3 consists of 14 residues. The V gene's germline CDR1 is PRHDT and CDR2 FYEKMQ (reference sequence). Trimming took 4 bases from V and 6 from J, leaving 13 bases between them. In DNA, the CDR3 is TGTGCCAGCAGCTCATCCACGGAGGGCAATGAGCAGTTCTTC. Residues: CASSSSTEGNEQFF.

A single count supports this clone. CDR3 nucleotides: TGTGCCAGCAGCCCCGGGACAGGGGTTGACTATGGCTACACCTTC. The encoded protein is CASSPGTGVDYGYTF. This chain links TRBV28 with TRBJ1-2, with 10 bases aligning to TRBD1. Germline-derived CDR1 and CDR2 are MDHEN and SYDVKM. CDR3 length equals 15 residues. Unmatched junction bases numbered 7, after V lost 6 bases and J lost 3 bases.